The TCR beta chain described here comes from a study of identical twins. The CDR3 spans 15 residues. Germline V gives CDR1 SGHVS, CDR2 FQNEAQ. V lost 2 bases to trimming and J lost 3 bases; unmatched junction nucleotides: 4. Study-wide results and caveats: Not following the same donors, the study drew its conclusions from cross-sectional statistical analysis. When twins shared out-of-frame alpha sequences, those sequences had excess low generation probability.

As regards this clonotype: Its target is not known.

TCRdb reprocessed the 5' RACE reads with MiXCR, giving one entry per CDR3 protein. The sample contains hundreds of thousands of distinct CDR3 sequences, about 12% of which appear only once. These data also formed part of another study, on yellow fever vaccine responses in identical twins.

V and J are TRBV7-8 and TRBJ2-7; the match to TRBD2 covers 10 bases. What was sequenced was CD8+ T cells sorted from blood. The source is a woman aged 18-29 years in good health. The CDR3 DNA is TGTGCCAGCAGCTTAAGGCTAGCGGGAGACTACGAGCAGTACTTC. This gives the protein CASSLRLAGDYEQYF.